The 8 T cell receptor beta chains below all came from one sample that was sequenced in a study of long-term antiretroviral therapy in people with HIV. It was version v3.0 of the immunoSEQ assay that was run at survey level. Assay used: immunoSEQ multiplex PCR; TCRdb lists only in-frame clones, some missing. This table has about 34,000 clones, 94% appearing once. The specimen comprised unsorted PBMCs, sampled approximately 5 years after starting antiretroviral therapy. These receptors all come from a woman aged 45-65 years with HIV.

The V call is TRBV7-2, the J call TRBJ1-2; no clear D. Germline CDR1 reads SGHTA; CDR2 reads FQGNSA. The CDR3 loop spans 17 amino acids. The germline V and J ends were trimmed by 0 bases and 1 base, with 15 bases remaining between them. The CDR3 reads CASSLAAGFRHNYGYTF. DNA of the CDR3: TGTGCCAGCAGCTTAGCAGCGGGGTTTAGGCATAACTATGGCTACACCTTC.

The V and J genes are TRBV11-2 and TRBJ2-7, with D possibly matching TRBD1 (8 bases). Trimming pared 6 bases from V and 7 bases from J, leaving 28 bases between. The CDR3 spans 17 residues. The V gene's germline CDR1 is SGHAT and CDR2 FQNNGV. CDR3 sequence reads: CASRPIRGRQGRGEQYF. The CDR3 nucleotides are TGTGCCAGCAGACCGATCCGAGGAAGACAGGGGAGGGGGGAGCAGTACTTC.

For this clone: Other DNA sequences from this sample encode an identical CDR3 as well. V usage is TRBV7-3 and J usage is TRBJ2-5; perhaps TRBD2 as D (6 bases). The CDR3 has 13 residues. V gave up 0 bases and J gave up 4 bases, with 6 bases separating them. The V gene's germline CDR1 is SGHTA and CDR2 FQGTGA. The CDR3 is CASSLTGGETQYF. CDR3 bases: TGTGCCAGCAGCTTAACGGGGGGAGAGACCCAGTACTTC.

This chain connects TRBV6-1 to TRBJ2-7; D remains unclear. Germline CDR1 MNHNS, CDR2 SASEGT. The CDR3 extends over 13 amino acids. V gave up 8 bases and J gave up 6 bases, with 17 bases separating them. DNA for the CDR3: TGTGCCAGCTTCCTAGTTGCGAAATTCGAGCAGTACTTC. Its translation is CASFLVAKFEQYF.

The CDR3: CASSQGGLAGGNQETQYF. In DNA form, the CDR3 reads TGTGCCAGCAGCCAAGGGGGACTAGCGGGGGGGAATCAAGAGACCCAGTACTTC. The J gene is TRBJ2-5, the V gene TRBV4-2; 16 bases match TRBD2. The CDR3 runs to 18 residues. Germline V gene sequence: CDR1 LGHNA, CDR2 YNFKEQ. V was pared by 1 base and J by 2 bases, with 4 bases of the junction left unmatched.

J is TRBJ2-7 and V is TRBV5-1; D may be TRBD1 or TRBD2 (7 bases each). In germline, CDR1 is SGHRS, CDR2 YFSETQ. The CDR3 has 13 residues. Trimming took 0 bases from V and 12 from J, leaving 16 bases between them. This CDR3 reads CASSLEDDREGYF. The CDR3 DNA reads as TGCGCCAGCAGCTTGGAAGATGACAGGGAGGGGTACTTC.

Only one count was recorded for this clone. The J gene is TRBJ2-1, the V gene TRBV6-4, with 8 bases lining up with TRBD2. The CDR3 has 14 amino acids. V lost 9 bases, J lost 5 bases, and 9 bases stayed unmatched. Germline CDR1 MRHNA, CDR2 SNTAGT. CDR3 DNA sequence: TGTGCCAGTTTGGGCGGGGGGCTGGACAATGAGCAGTTCTTC. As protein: CASLGGGLDNEQFF.

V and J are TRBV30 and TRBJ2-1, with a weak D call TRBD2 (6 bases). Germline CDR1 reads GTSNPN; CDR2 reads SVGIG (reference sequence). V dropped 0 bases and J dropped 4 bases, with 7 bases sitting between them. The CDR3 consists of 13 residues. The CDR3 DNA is TGTGCCTGGAGTGTCAGCGGGTACAATGAGCAGTTCTTC. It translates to CAWSVSGYNEQFF.